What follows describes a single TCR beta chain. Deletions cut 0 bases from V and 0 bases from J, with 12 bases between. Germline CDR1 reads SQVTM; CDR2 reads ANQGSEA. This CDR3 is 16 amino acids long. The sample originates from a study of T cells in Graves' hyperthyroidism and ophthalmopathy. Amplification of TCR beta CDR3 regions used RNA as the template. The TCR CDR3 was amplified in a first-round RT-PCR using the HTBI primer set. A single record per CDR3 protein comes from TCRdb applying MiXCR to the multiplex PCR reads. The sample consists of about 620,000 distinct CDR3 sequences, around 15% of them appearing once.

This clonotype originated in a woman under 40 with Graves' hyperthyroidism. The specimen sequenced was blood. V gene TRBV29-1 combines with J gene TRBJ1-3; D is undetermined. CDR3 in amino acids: CSVEEGIRSSGNTIYF. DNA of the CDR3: TGCAGCGTTGAAGAGGGCATACGGAGCTCTGGAAACACCATATATTTT.